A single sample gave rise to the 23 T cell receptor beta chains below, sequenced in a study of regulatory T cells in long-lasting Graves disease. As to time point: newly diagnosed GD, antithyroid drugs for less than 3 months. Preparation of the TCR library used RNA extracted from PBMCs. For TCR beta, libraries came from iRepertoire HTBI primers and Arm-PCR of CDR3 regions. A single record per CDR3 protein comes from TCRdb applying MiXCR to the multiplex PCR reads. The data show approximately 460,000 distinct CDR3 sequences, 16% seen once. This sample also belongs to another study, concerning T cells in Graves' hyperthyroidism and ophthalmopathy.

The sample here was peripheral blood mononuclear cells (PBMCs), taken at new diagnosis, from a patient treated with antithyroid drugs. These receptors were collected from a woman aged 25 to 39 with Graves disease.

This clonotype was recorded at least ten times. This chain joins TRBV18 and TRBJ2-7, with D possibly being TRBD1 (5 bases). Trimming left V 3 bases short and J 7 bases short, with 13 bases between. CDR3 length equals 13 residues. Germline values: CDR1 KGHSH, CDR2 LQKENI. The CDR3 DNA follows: TGTGCCAGCTCACCCCGGCCAGGGATTGAGCAGTACTTC. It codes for CASSPRPGIEQYF.

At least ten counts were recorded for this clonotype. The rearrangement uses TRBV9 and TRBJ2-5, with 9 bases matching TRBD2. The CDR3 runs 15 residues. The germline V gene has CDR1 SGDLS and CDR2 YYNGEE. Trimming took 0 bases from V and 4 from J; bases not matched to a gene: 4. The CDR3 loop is CASSVDSGRGETQYF. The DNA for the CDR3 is TGTGCCAGCAGCGTAGATAGCGGGAGAGGAGAGACCCAGTACTTC.

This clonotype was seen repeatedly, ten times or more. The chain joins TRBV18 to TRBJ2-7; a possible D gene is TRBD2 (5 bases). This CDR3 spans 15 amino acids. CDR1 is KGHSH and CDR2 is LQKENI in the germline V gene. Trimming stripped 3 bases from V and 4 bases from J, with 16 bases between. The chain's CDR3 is CASSPPLGSGYEQYF. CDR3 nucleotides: TGTGCCAGCTCACCCCCCCTAGGGAGTGGTTACGAGCAGTACTTC.

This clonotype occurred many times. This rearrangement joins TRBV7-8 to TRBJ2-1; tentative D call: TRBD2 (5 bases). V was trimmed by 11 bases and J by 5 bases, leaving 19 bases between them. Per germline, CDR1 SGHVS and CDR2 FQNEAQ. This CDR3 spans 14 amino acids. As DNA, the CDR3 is TGTGCCGTGAAGAGGGCTAGACGGGACAATGAGCAGTTCTTC. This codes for CAVKRARRDNEQFF.

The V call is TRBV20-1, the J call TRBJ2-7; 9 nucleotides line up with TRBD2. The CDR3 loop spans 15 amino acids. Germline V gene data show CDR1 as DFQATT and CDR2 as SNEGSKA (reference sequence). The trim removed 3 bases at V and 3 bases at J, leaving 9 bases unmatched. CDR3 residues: CSARRREGPFYEQYF. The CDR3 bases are TGCAGTGCTAGGAGGCGGGAGGGCCCTTTCTACGAGCAGTACTTC.

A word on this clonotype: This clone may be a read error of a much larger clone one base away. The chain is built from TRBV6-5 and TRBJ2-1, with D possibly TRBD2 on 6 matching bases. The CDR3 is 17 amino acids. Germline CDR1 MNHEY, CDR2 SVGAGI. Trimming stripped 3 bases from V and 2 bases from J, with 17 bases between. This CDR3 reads CASSYQSGFSPYNEQFF. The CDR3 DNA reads TGTGCCAGCAGTTATCAAAGCGGGTTTAGCCCCTACAATGAGCAGTTCTTC.

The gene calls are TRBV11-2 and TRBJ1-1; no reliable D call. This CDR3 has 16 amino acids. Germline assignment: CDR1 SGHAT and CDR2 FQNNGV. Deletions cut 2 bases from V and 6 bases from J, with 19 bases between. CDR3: CASSLSGLALSAEAFF. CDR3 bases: TGTGCCAGCAGCTTAAGTGGTTTGGCCCTTTCAGCTGAAGCTTTCTTT. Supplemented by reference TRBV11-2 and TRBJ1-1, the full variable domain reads EAGVAQSPRYKIIEKRQSVAFWCNPISGHATLYWYQQILGQGPKLLIQFQNNGVVDDSQLPKDRFSAERLKGVDSTLKIQPAKLEDSAVYLCASSLSGLALSAEAFFGQGTRLTVV.

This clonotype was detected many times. The CDR3 region is CASSPLGRETQYF. For the CDR3, the DNA is TGTGCCAGCAGCCCCCTGGGGAGGGAGACCCAGTACTTC. The chain uses TRBV12-3 or TRBV12-4 and TRBJ2-5; possible D gene TRBD2, 6 bases. Trimming shortened V by 6 bases and J by 5 bases, and 13 bases separated the two germline ends. The CDR3 sequence is 13 residues long.

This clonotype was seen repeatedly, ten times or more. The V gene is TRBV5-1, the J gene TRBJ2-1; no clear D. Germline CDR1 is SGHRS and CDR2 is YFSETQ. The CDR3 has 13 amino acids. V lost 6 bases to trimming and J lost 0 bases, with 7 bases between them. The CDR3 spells CASTLSSYNEQFF. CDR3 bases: TGCGCCAGCACCCTAAGCTCCTACAATGAGCAGTTCTTC.

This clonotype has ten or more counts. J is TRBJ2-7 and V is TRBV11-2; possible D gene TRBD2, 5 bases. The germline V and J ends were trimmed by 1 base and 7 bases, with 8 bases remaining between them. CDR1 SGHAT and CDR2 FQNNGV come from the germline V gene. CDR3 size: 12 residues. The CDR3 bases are TGTGCCAGCAGCTTAGGCTCGGGGGAGCAGTACTTC. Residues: CASSLGSGEQYF.

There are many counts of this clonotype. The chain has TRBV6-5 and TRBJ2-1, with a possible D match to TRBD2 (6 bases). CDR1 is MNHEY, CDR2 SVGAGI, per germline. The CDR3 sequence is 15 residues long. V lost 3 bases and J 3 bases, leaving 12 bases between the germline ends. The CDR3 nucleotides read TGTGCCAGCAGTTATGCCGGGAGCAACTACAATGAGCAGTTCTTC. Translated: CASSYAGSNYNEQFF.

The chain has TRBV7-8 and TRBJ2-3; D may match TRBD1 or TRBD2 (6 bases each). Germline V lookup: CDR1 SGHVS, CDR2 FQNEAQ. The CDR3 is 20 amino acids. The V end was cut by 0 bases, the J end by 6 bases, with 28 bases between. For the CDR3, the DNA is TGTGCCAGCAGCTTAGCGGCCTGGCTAGCGCACACGAAGGGGGGTGATACGCAGTATTTT. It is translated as CASSLAAWLAHTKGGDTQYF.

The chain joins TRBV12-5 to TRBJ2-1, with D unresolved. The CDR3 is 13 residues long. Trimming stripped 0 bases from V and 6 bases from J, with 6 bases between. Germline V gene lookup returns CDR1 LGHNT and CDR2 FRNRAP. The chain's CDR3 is CASGLVHGNEQFF. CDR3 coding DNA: TGTGCTAGTGGTTTGGTACATGGCAATGAGCAGTTCTTC. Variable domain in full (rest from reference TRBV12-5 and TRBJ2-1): DARVTQTPRHKVTEMGQEVTMRCQPILGHNTVFWYRQTMMQGLELLAYFRNRAPLDDSGMPKDRFSAEMPDATLATLKIQPSEPRDSAVYFCASGLVHGNEQFFGPGTRLTVL.

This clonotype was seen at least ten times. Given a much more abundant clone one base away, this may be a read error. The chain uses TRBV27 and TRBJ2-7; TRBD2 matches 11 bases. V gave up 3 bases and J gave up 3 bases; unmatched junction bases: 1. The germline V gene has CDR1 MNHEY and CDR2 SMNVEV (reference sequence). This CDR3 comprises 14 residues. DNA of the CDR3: TGTGCCAGCAGTTTGACTAGCGGGAACTACGAGCAGTACTTC. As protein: CASSLTSGNYEQYF.

This CDR3 reads CASSGGRAFTDTQYF. The CDR3 DNA reads TGCGCCAGCAGCGGCGGGAGGGCCTTTACTGATACGCAGTATTTT. The V call is TRBV4-1, the J call TRBJ2-3, with 9 bases fitting TRBD2. Germline assignment: CDR1 MGHRA and CDR2 YSYEKL. The CDR3 has 15 amino acids. Trimming at V came to 5 bases and at J to 6 bases, leaving 9 bases not matched to a gene.

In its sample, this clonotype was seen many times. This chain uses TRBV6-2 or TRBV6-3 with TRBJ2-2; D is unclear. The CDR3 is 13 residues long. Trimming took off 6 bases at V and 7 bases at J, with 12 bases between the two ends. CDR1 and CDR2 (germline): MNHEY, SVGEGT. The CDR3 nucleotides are TGTGCCAGCAGCCCTCATATTCGCGGGGAGCTGTTTTTT. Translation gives CASSPHIRGELFF.

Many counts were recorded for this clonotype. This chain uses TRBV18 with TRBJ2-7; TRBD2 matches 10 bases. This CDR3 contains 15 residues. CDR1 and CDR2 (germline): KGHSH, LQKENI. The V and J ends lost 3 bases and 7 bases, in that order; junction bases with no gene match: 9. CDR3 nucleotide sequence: TGTGCCAGCTCACCGCGACTACTAGCGGGGAGGGAGCAGTACTTC. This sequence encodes CASSPRLLAGREQYF.

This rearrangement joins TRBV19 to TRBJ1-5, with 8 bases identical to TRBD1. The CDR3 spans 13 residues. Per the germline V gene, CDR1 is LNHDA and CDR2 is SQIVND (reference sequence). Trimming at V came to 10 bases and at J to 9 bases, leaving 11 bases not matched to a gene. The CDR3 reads CATGQGSVLPQHF. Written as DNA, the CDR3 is TGTGCCACCGGACAGGGAAGTGTGCTGCCCCAGCATTTT.

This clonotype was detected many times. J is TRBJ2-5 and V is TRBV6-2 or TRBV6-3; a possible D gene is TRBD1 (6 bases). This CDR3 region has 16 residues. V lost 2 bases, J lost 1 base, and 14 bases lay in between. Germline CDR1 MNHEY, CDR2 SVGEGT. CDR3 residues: CASSYQSGQLQETQYF. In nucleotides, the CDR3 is TGTGCCAGCAGTTACCAATCCGGACAGCTCCAAGAGACCCAGTACTTC.

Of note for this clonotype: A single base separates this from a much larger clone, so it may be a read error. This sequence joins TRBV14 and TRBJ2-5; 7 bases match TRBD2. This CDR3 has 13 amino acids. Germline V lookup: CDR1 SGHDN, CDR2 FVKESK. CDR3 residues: CAISQAGMETQYF. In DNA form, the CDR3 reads TGTGCCATCAGCCAAGCGGGGATGGAGACCCAGTACTTC. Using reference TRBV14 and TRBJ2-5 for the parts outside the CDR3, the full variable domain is EAGVTQFPSHSVIEKGQTVTLRCDPISGHDNLYWYRRVMGKEIKFLLHFVKESKQDESGMPNNRFLAERTGGTYSTLKVQPAELEDSGVYFCAISQAGMETQYFGPGTRLLVL.

CDR3 protein: CASTPGHPYEQYF. DNA for the CDR3: TGTGCCAGCACTCCGGGACACCCTTACGAGCAGTACTTC. The J gene is TRBJ2-7, the V gene TRBV6-1; maybe TRBD1 (6 bases). Trimming removed 7 bases at V and 4 bases at J, with 14 bases between. CDR1 and CDR2 (germline): MNHNS, SASEGT. The CDR3 has 13 amino acids.

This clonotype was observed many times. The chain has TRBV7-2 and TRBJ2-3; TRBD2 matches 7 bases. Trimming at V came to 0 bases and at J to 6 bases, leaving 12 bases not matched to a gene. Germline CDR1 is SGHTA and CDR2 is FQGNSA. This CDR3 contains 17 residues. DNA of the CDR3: TGTGCCAGCAGCTTAGCGTGGCGGGAGTTCCCTCCGGATACGCAGTATTTT. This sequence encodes CASSLAWREFPPDTQYF.

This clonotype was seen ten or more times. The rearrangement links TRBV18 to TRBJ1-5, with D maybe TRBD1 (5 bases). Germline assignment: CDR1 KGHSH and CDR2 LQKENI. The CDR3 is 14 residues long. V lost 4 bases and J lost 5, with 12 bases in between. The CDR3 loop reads CASSQGIGDQPQHF. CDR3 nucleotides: TGTGCCAGCTCACAGGGCATAGGGGATCAGCCCCAGCATTTT.